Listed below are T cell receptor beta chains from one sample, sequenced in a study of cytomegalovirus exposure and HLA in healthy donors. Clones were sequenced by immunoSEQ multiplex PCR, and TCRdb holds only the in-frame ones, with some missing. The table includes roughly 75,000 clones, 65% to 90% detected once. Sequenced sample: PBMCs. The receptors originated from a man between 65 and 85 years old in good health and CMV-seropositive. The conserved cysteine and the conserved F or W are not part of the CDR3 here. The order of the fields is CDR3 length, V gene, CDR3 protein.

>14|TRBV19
ASSSLIGGGTGELF
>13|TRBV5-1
ASSLSGGRWYGYT
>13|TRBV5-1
ASNQPGGPYNEQF
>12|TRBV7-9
ASSKGQGKETQY
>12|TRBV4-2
ASSQGQDQETQY
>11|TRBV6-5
ASSPQGAQPQH
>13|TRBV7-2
ASSPPRSYNSPLH
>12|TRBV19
ASSTSPLTVEQY
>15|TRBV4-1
ASSQGSAVGRGNTQY
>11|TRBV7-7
ASSSTVSSEQY
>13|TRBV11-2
ASSLRQGQHNEQF
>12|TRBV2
ASSGRVNTGELF
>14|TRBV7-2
ASSLGRLAGVETQY
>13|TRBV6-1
ASSPRGGGTDTQY
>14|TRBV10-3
AIKRDSEMSYNEQF
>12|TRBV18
ASSQGAVGTEAF
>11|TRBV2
ASKAGEIYGYT
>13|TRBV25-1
ASLPPGLSTGELF
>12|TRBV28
ASSSGGTGNTIY
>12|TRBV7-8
ASSPRQVEDIQY
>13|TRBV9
ASSVEPTGGTEAF
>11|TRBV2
ASSERGEGTQY
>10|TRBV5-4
ASSDRTYGYT
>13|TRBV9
ASSVGVGEAYEQY
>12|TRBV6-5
ASRDSATNEKLF
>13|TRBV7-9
ASSDFPLSNYGYT
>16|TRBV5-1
ASSLRPQGMGSNQPQH
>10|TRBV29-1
SVGGHTYEQY